The 7 T cell receptor beta chains below come from one sample, sequenced in a study of blood T cell repertoires in COVID-19 (dated by TCRdb to the early 2020s). Library method: the immunoSEQ multiplex PCR assay. TCRdb stores this immuneACCESS table with in-frame sequences only. Part of the clones is absent; in the studies checked, under half of the shortfall reflects unresolved V genes, and no reason is known for the rest. This sample comprises 200,000 to 250,000 clones, 65% to 90% of them detected only once. Around 9.5% of the sample is held by the ten biggest clonotypes. Sequencing was performed on peripheral blood. These receptors were obtained from a man between 45 and 60 years old with active or convalescent COVID-19.

The CDR3 DNA follows: TGTGCCAGCAGTCCGTCGGGGGGGAGTAGCGGCTCTCAAGAGACCCAGTACTTC. Its translation: CASSPSGGSSGSQETQYF. V is TRBV28 and J is TRBJ2-5; 8 bases line up with TRBD2. CDR1 and CDR2 (germline): MDHEN, SYDVKM. J gave up 2 bases and V 5 bases, and 16 bases lay outside the gene matches. This CDR3 has 18 amino acids.

The chain uses TRBV5-6 and TRBJ2-5; D is uncertain. Germline V gene sequence: CDR1 SGHDT, CDR2 YYEEEE. V was pared by 0 bases and J by 3 bases, with 9 bases between. The CDR3 has 14 residues. The CDR3 is CASSLVEREETQYF. DNA of the CDR3: TGTGCCAGCAGCTTGGTGGAGCGTGAAGAGACCCAGTACTTC. The variable domain in full, with the rest retrieved from reference TRBV5-6 and TRBJ2-5, is DAGVTQSPTHLIKTRGQQVTLRCSPKSGHDTVSWYQQALGQGPQFIFQYYEEEERQRGNFPDRFSGHQFPNYSSELNVNALLLGDSALYLCASSLVEREETQYFGPGTRLLVL.

The genes are TRBV25-1 and TRBJ2-1, with TRBD2 matching over 8 bases. J gave up 4 bases and V 3 bases, and 8 bases lay outside the gene matches. Germline lookup yields CDR1 MGHDK and CDR2 SYGVNS. CDR3 length: 16 residues. The CDR3 DNA reads TGTGCCAGCAGTGACTCCTCGGCGGGAGGTTACAATGAGCAGTTCTTC. It specifies CASSDSSAGGYNEQFF.

V is TRBV5-1 and J is TRBJ2-5; 8 nucleotides line up with TRBD2. This CDR3 comprises 15 residues. Trimming took 6 bases from V and 1 from J; bases not matched to a gene: 8. Germline CDR1 SGHRS, CDR2 YFSETQ. Here the CDR3 reads CASNPRGGSQETQYF. The CDR3 DNA is TGCGCCAGCAACCCTCGGGGGGGAAGCCAAGAGACCCAGTACTTC.

V gene TRBV4-1 combines with J gene TRBJ1-4, with 7 nucleotides matching TRBD1. V shed 5 bases and J 4 bases; nucleotides not matched to a gene: 7. Germline V CDR1 and CDR2: MGHRA, YSYEKL. CDR3 length: 15 residues. The CDR3, as DNA: TGCGCCAGCAGCTCCCGACAGGGCCATAATGAAAAACTGTTTTTT. Translated, it gives CASSSRQGHNEKLFF.

This rearrangement joins TRBV4-1 to TRBJ2-3; 8 nucleotides line up with TRBD2. The length of the CDR3 is 15 residues. CDR1 is MGHRA and CDR2 is YSYEKL in the germline V gene. The V segment lost 1 base and the J segment 6 bases; nucleotides outside the gene matches: 6. CDR3 sequence reads: CASSQAPGGWDTQYF. The CDR3 coding sequence is TGCGCCAGCAGCCAAGCCCCGGGGGGGTGGGATACGCAGTATTTT.

This clone was detected a few times. The chain is built from TRBV27 and TRBJ1-6; D is unresolved. Germline V CDR1 and CDR2: MNHEY, SMNVEV (reference sequence). The CDR3 extends over 14 amino acids. Trimming took off 3 bases at V and 8 bases at J, with 11 bases between the two ends. CDR3 loop: CASSFPGDDSPLHF. The CDR3 DNA follows: TGTGCCAGCAGTTTCCCCGGGGATGATTCACCCCTCCACTTT.